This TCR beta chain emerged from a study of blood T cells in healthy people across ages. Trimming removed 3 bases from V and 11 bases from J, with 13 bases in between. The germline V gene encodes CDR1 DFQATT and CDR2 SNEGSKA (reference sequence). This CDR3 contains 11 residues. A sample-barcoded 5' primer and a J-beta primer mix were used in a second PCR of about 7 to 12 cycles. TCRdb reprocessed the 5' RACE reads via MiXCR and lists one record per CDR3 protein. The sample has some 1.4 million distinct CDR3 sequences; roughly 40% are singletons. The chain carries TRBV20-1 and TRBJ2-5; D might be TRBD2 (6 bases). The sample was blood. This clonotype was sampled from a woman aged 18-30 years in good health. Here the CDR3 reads CSARPGAEQYF. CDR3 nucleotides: TGCAGTGCTAGGCCGGGAGCTGAGCAGTACTTC.